This TCR beta chain stems from a study of early T cells in non-severe SARS-CoV-2 infection. Study-level background: Chains stayed unpaired after sequencing of bulk RNA from unsorted whole blood.

The trim removed 7 bases at V and 3 bases at J, leaving 13 bases unmatched. The CDR3 is made up of 16 amino acids. Germline CDR1 and CDR2: ENHRY and SYGVKD. The study, taken as a whole, reports: Reliance on VDJdb matching favored anti-spike CD8 responses; private and CD4 specificities were missed.

Unique molecular identifiers were attached to individual cDNA molecules. TCRdb passed the 5' RACE reads through MiXCR, listing each CDR3 protein once. The sample has under 70,000 distinct CDR3 sequences, 5.5% to 7% seen once. This clonotype has ten or more counts. Its antigen remains unidentified. The genes are TRBV10-3 and TRBJ2-3; 7 bases map to TRBD1. The clonotype comes from an adult who was a healthcare worker with PCR-confirmed SARS-CoV-2 infection or an uninfected control (not recorded which). The sample here was whole blood, taken at baseline. The CDR3 is CAITPGQRHLTDTQYF. Here the CDR3 DNA reads TGTGCCATCACCCCGGGACAGCGGCATTTAACAGATACGCAGTATTTT.